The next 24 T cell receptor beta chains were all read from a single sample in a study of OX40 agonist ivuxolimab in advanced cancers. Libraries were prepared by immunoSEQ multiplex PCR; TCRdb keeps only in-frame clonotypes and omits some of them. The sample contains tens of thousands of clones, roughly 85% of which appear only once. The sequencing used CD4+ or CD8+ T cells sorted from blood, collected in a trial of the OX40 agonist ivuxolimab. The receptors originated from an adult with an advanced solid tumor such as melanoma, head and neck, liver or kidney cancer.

The CDR3 loop is CASSLDGANQYF. CDR3 in DNA: TGTGCCAGCAGCTTAGATGGAGCAAACCAGTACTTC. J is TRBJ2-7 and V is TRBV7-9; D is uncertain. Deletions cut 1 base from V and 10 bases from J, with 11 bases between. Germline CDR1 is SEHNR and CDR2 is FQNEAQ (reference sequence). The CDR3 loop spans 12 amino acids.

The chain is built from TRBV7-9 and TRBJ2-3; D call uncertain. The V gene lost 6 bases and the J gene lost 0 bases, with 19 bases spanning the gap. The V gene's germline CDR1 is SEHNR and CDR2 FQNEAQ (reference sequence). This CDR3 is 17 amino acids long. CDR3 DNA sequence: TGTGCCAGCAGAAAAAAACGGGCCTCACCGAGCACAGATACGCAGTATTTT. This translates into CASRKKRASPSTDTQYF.

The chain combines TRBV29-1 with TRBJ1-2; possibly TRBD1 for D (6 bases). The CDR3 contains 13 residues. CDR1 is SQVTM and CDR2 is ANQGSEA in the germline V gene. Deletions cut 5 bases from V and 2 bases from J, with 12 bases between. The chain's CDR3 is CSVIPQGNYGYTF. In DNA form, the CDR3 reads TGCAGCGTTATACCTCAGGGGAACTATGGCTACACCTTC.

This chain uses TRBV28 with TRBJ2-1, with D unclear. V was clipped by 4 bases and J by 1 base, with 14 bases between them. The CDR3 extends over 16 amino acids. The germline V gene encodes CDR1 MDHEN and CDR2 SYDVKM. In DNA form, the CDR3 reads TGTGCCAGCAGTTCCGGGTCGTTGGAGTCCTACAATGAGCAGTTCTTC. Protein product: CASSSGSLESYNEQFF. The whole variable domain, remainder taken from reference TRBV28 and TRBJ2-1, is DVKVTQSSRYLVKRTGEKVFLECVQDMDHENMFWYRQDPGLGLRLIYFSYDVKMKEKGDIPEGYSVSREKKERFSLILESASTNQTSMYLCASSSGSLESYNEQFFGPGTRLTVL.

This chain's CDR3 is CASSQLVQGAYNEQFF. CDR3 nucleotides: TGCGCCAGCAGCCAACTGGTACAGGGGGCCTACAATGAGCAGTTCTTC. The rearrangement joins TRBV4-3 to TRBJ2-1; TRBD1 matches 8 bases. The trim removed 2 bases at V and 2 bases at J, leaving 5 bases unmatched. CDR1 is LGHNA and CDR2 is YSLEER in the germline V gene. The CDR3 length is 16 residues.

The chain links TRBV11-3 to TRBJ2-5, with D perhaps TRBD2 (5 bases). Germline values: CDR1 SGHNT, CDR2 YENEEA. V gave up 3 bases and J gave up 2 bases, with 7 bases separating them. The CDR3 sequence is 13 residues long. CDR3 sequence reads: CASSFSGQETQYF. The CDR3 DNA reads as TGTGCCAGCAGCTTTTCGGGGCAAGAGACCCAGTACTTC.

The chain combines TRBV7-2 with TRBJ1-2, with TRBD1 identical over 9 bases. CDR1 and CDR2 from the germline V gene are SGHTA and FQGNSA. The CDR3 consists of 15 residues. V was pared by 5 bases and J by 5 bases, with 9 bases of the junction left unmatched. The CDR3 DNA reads TGTGCCAGCAGCCCGCGGACAGGGGAGGGGTATGGCTACACCTTC. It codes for CASSPRTGEGYGYTF. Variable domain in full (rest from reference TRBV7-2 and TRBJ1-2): GAGVSQSPSNKVTEKGKDVELRCDPISGHTALYWYRQSLGQGLEFLIYFQGNSAPDKSGLPSDRFSAERTGGSVSTLTIQRTQQEDSAVYLCASSPRTGEGYGYTFGSGTRLTVV.

This chain's CDR3 is CASSRLRDGLTGELFF. CDR3 coding DNA: TGTGCCAGCAGCCGGCTCCGGGACGGCCTCACCGGGGAGCTGTTTTTT. The rearrangement links TRBV11-2 to TRBJ2-2; perhaps D is TRBD1 or TRBD2 (5 bases each). The germline V gene encodes CDR1 SGHAT and CDR2 FQNNGV. CDR3 length equals 16 residues. Trimming removed 5 bases at V and 4 bases at J, with 17 bases between.

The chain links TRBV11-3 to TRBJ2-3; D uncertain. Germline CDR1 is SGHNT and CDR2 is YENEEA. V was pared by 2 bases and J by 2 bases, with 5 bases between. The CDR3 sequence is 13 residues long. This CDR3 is CASSLSVTDTQYF. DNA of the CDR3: TGTGCCAGCAGCTTATCTGTCACAGATACGCAGTATTTT.

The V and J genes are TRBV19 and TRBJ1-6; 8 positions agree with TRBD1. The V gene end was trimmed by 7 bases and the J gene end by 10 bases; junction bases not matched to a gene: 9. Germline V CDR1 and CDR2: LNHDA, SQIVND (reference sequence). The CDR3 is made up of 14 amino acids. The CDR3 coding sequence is TGTGCCAGTACTTGGACAGGGAGAAAATCACCCCTCCACTTT. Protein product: CASTWTGRKSPLHF.

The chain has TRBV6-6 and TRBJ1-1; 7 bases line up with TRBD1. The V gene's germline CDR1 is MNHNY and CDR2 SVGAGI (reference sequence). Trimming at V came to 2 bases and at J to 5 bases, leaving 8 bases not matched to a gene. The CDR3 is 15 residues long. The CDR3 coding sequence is TGTGCCAGCAGTTACGTTCAGGGGGGAGAGACTGAAGCTTTCTTT. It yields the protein CASSYVQGGETEAFF.

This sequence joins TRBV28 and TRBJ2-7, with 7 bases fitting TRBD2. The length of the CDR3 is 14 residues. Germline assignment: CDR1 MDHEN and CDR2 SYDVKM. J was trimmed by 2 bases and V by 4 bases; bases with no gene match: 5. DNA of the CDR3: TGTGCCAGCAGTTCAGCGGGGCGCCCCTACGAGCAGTACTTC. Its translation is CASSSAGRPYEQYF.

This chain's CDR3 is CASKVGTGGYGYTF. Here the CDR3 DNA reads TGTGCCAGCAAAGTCGGGACAGGGGGCTATGGCTACACCTTC. This chain uses TRBV27 with TRBJ1-2; 11 bases map to TRBD1. Germline CDR1 is MNHEY and CDR2 is SMNVEV (reference sequence). The V and J ends lost 7 bases and 4 bases, in that order; junction bases with no gene match: 5. CDR3 size: 14 residues.

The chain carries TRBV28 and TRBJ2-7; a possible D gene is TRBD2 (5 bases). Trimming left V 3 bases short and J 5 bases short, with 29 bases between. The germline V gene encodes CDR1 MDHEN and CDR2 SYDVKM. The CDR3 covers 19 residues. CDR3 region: CASSFTPRTTRVGPDEQYF. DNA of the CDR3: TGTGCCAGCAGTTTTACCCCTCGCACAACTAGAGTCGGACCCGACGAGCAGTACTTC.

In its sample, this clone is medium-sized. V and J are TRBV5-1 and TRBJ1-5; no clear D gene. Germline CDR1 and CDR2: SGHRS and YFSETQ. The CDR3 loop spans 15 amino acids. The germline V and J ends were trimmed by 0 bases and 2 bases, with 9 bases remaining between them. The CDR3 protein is CASSLAGNGNQPQHF. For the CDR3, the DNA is TGCGCCAGCAGCTTGGCGGGTAACGGCAATCAGCCCCAGCATTTT.

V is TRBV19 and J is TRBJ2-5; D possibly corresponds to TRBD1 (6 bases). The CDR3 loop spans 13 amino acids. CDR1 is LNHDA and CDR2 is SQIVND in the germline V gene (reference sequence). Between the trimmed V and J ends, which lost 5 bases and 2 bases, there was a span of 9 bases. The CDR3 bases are TGTGCCAGTAGTGGCAGGGGTCAAGAGACCCAGTACTTC. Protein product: CASSGRGQETQYF.

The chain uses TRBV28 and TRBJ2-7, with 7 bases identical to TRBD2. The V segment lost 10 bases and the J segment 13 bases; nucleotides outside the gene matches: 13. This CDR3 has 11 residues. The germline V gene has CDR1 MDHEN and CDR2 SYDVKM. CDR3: CATLAGVGIYF. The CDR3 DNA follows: TGTGCCACCCTCGCGGGAGTCGGGATTTACTTC.

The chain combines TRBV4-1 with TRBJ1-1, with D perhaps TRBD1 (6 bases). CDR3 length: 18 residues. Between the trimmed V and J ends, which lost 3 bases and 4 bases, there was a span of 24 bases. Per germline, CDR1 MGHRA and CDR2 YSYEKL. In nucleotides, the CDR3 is TGCGCCAGCAGCCAGACACAGGGACTAATTGGACGACTCACTGAAGCTTTCTTT. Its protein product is CASSQTQGLIGRLTEAFF.

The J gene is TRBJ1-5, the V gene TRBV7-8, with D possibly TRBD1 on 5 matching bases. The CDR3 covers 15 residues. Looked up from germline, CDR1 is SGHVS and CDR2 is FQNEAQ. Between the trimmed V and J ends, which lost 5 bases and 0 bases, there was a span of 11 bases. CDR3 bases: TGTGCCAGCAGCCAAGACAGAGGTAGCAATCAGCCCCAGCATTTT. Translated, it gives CASSQDRGSNQPQHF.

CDR3 sequence reads: CASLQVVTNQPQHF. CDR3 in DNA: TGTGCCAGCCTCCAGGTAGTCACCAATCAGCCCCAGCATTTT. This chain joins TRBV27 and TRBJ1-5; D is unresolved. The germline V gene encodes CDR1 MNHEY and CDR2 SMNVEV (reference sequence). The CDR3 totals 14 residues. V dropped 8 bases and J dropped 3 bases, with 14 bases sitting between them.

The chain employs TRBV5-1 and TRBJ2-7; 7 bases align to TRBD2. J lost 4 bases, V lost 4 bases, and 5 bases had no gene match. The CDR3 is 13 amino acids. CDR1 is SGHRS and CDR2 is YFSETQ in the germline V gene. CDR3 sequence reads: CASSPGGPYEQYF. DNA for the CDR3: TGCGCCAGCAGCCCGGGGGGACCATACGAGCAGTACTTC.

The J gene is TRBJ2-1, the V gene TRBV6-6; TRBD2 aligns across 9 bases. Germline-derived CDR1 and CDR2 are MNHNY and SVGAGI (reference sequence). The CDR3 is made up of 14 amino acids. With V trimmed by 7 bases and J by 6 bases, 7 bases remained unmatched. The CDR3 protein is CASTKLAGANEQFF. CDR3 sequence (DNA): TGTGCCAGCACCAAACTAGCGGGCGCCAATGAGCAGTTCTTC.

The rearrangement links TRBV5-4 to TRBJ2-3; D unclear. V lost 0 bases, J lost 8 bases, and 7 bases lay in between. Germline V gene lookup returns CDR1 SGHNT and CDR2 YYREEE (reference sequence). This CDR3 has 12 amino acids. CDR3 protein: CASSLGTSTQYF. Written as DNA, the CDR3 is TGTGCCAGCAGCTTGGGAACCAGTACGCAGTATTTT. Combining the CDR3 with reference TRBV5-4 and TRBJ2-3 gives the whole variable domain ETGVTQSPTHLIKTRGQQVTLRCSSQSGHNTVSWYQQALGQGPQFIFQYYREEENGRGNFPPRFSGLQFPNYSSELNVNALELDDSALYLCASSLGTSTQYFGPGTRLTVL.

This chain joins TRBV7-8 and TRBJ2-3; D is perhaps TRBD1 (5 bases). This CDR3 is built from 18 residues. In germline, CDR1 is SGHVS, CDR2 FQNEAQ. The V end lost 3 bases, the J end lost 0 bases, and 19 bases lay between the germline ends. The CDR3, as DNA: TGTGCCAGCAGCTTTTTCTTTCAGGGAAATTTTAGCACAGATACGCAGTATTTT. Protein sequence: CASSFFFQGNFSTDTQYF.